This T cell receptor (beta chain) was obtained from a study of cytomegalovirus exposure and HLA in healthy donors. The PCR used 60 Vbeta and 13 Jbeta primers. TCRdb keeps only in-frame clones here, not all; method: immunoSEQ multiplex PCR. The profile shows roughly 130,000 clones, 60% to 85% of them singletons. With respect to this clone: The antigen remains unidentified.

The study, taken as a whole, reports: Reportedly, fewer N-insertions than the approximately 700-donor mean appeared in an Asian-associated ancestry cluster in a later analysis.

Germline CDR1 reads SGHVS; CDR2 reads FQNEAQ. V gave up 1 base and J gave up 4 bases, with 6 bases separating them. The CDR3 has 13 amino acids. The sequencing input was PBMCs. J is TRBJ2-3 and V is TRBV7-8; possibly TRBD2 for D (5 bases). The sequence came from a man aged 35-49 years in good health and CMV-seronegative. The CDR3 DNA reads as TGTGCCAGCAGCTTAGAGAGGGCAGATACGCAGTATTTT. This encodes CASSLERADTQYF.